The text below deals with one T cell receptor beta chain. The antigen is not known. This sample is part of a study of T cells after yellow fever vaccination. Turning to the study itself: It was SMART-Seq v4 Ultra Low Input that prepared the fractions with low cell numbers. Regarding the study as a whole: Booster samples showed a return of most primary-vaccination clones (about 97% CD4, about 87% CD8).

MiXCR was run by TCRdb on the 5' RACE reads, yielding one entry per CDR3 protein. The table includes roughly 250,000 distinct CDR3 sequences, 13% detected once. The clonotype comes from a man aged 30-40 years who received the YFV17D yellow fever vaccine. The sequencing here drew on CD4+ T cells sorted from PBMCs, taken 45 days after the yellow fever booster vaccination.

Written as DNA, the CDR3 is TGCAGCGCCCAAAGGGGCAGGGAGGGGACCCAGTACTTC. This encodes CSAQRGREGTQYF. J is TRBJ2-5 and V is TRBV29-1; 7 bases fit TRBD2. V shed 7 bases and J 7 bases; nucleotides not matched to a gene: 12. This CDR3 has 13 residues. Germline lookup yields CDR1 SQVTM and CDR2 ANQGSEA.